A single sample is the source of the 5 T cell receptor beta chains below, sequenced in a study of blood T cell repertoires in COVID-19. TCRdb's table, derived via immunoSEQ multiplex PCR, lists solely in-frame clones and lacks some. This table holds tens of thousands of clones, around 90% found once. Sequenced input: peripheral blood. The receptors were sampled from an older man with acute or convalescent COVID-19.

The chain has TRBV6-1 and TRBJ2-7; D is ambiguous. CDR1 is MNHNS and CDR2 is SASEGT in the germline V gene. V was clipped by 1 base and J by 7 bases, with 11 bases between them. This CDR3 spans 13 amino acids. The CDR3 DNA sequence: TGTGCCAGCAGTGAAGGGTCGACTTCGGAGCAGTACTTC. Translation gives CASSEGSTSEQYF.

The rearrangement links TRBV19 to TRBJ1-2; D is unresolved. The V gene's germline CDR1 is LNHDA and CDR2 SQIVND (reference sequence). The CDR3 loop spans 16 amino acids. Trimming removed 4 bases from V and 0 bases from J, with 15 bases in between. As DNA, the CDR3 is TGTGCCAGTAGTAGTGGTGGAGGATACGCTAACTATGGCTACACCTTC. This gives the protein CASSSGGGYANYGYTF.

The genes are TRBV27 and TRBJ1-2; 7 bases are shared with TRBD1. In germline, CDR1 is MNHEY, CDR2 SMNVEV (reference sequence). After removal of 5 bases from V and 4 bases from J, the junction contained 7 bases not matched to a gene. CDR3 length: 14 residues. CDR3 amino acids: CASSRGDSPYGYTF. The CDR3 bases are TGTGCCAGCAGTAGAGGGGACAGCCCCTATGGCTACACCTTC.

V usage is TRBV6-5 and J usage is TRBJ2-7; 10 nucleotides agree with TRBD1. Germline-derived CDR1 and CDR2 are MNHEY and SVGAGI. This CDR3 is 16 amino acids long. The ends lost 2 bases at V and 5 bases at J; junction bases unmatched: 9. The CDR3: CASSYDHTGTGDEQYF. CDR3 nucleotides: TGTGCCAGCAGTTACGACCACACCGGGACAGGGGACGAGCAGTACTTC.

The chain couples TRBV9 to TRBJ2-2, with 9 bases matching TRBD2. Germline CDR1 is SGDLS and CDR2 is YYNGEE. The CDR3 contains 16 residues. After removal of 0 bases from V and 4 bases from J, the junction contained 4 bases not matched to a gene. In nucleotides, the CDR3 is TGTGCCAGCAGCGTAGGACTAGCGGCCGTCACCGGGGAGCTGTTTTTT. Translating gives CASSVGLAAVTGELFF.